What follows describes a single T cell receptor beta chain. TRB cDNA libraries were made by UMI-labeled 5' RACE. TCRdb derives one entry per CDR3 protein from the 5' RACE reads, leaving out DNA. This sample's table has 46,000 or so distinct CDR3 sequences. The CD45RO-CCR7+CD27+CD95- phenotype denoted naive CD8+ T cells. This CDR3 contains 13 residues. CDR1 and CDR2 from the germline V gene are ENHRY and SYGVKD. The sample is drawn from a study of CXCR3-negative and CXCR3-positive naive CD8 T cells. The chain has TRBV10-3 and TRBJ2-3. The source material was naive CXCR3- CD8+ T cells from blood. Indicated subset: CD45RO-CCR7+CD27+CD95- naive CD8+ T cells lacking CXCR3 (TNR3-). This sequence was found in a human donor in good health. Some clones in this sample may be carry-over from other donors' samples. This CDR3 is CAISSSLADTQYF.